This is a list of T cell receptor beta chains from one sample in a study of spatial heterogeneity in lung cancer. TCRdb reprocessed the 5' RACE reads via MiXCR and lists one record per CDR3 protein. This table has some 4,700 distinct CDR3 sequences, less than 5% appearing once. The source was lung tumor tissue, collected at surgery. The origin of the receptors is a female donor with early-stage non-small cell lung cancer. Both conserved end residues are part of each CDR3. A D gene is named only where the DNA matches it firmly. Clone size is given for some rows only: seen once, a few or many times, or a class if the clone is expanded.

>TRBD2|TRBV7-8|many|TRBJ2-6
CASSLGLTSRVSGANVLTF
TGTGCCAGCAGCTTAGGGTTGACTAGCCGCGTCTCTGGGGCCAACGTCCTGACTTTC
>.|TRBV24-1|many|TRBJ2-7
CATSDRYEQYF
TGTGCCACCAGTGACCGGTACGAGCAGTACTTC
>TRBD2|TRBV12-3/TRBV12-4|many|TRBJ2-3
CASSLGGIFTDTQYF
TGTGCCAGCTCCCTCGGGGGGATTTTCACAGATACGCAGTATTTT
>TRBD1|TRBV6-1|many|TRBJ2-7
CASSVRTGGSYEQYF
TGTGCCAGCAGTGTAAGGACAGGAGGATCCTACGAGCAGTACTTC
>TRBD2|TRBV19|medium-sized|TRBJ2-7
CASSGSSGRSGPDEQYF
TGTGCCAGTAGTGGGTCCAGCGGGAGATCGGGACCCGACGAGCAGTACTTC
>.|TRBV6-6|many|TRBJ2-1
CASSHGGENDEQFF
TGTGCCAGCTCCCACGGGGGCGAGAACGATGAGCAGTTCTTC
>TRBD2|TRBV2|many|TRBJ2-3
CASRIAGLTDTQYF
TGTGCCAGCCGAATAGCGGGCCTCACAGATACGCAGTATTTT
>.|TRBV5-1|many|TRBJ1-1
CASSWGNREAFF
TGCGCCAGCAGCTGGGGGAACAGGGAAGCTTTCTTT
>TRBD1|TRBV19|many|TRBJ1-6
CASSIGDRGTANSPLHF
TGTGCCAGTAGTATAGGTGACAGGGGGACCGCAAATTCACCCCTCCACTTT
>TRBD1|TRBV12-3/TRBV12-4|many|TRBJ2-1
CASSIFQTGVYEQFF
TGTGCCAGCAGTATTTTCCAGACAGGGGTGTATGAGCAGTTCTTC
>.|TRBV5-1|medium-sized|TRBJ1-1
CASSLGPNTEAFF
TGCGCCAGCAGCCTCGGACCGAACACTGAAGCTTTCTTT
>.|TRBV11-3|many|TRBJ2-3
CASSEGGGVTDTQYF
TGTGCCAGCAGCGAAGGGGGGGGAGTCACAGATACGCAGTATTTT
>.|TRBV13|many|TRBJ2-2
CASSLGGGEVTGELFF
TGTGCCAGCAGCTTAGGCGGAGGGGAAGTCACCGGGGAGCTGTTTTTT
>.|TRBV28|many|TRBJ2-7
CATEGFPYYEQYF
TGTGCCACCGAGGGGTTCCCTTACTACGAGCAGTACTTC
>.|TRBV2|medium-sized|TRBJ1-5
CASSETGFGNQPQHF
TGTGCCAGCAGTGAAACCGGGTTCGGCAATCAGCCCCAGCATTTT
>TRBD1|TRBV12-3/TRBV12-4|.|TRBJ1-5
CASSLDRGRQPQHF
TGTGCCAGCAGTTTGGACAGGGGGCGACAGCCCCAGCATTTT
>.|TRBV11-2|medium-sized|TRBJ1-2
CASSLGDYGYTF
TGTGCCAGCAGCCTGGGGGACTATGGCTACACCTTC
>.|TRBV12-3/TRBV12-4|large|TRBJ2-5
CASSFSGVQETQYF
TGTGCCAGCAGTTTCTCGGGGGTCCAAGAGACCCAGTACTTC
>.|TRBV4-2|.|TRBJ1-5
CESSPGQSNKTQHF
TGTGAAAGCAGCCCTGGACAGAGCAATAAGACCCAGCATTTT
>.|TRBV5-8|medium-sized|TRBJ2-7
CASSLSAALYEQYF
TGTGCCAGCAGCTTGTCTGCGGCGCTCTACGAGCAGTACTTC
>TRBD2|TRBV12-3/TRBV12-4|many|TRBJ2-7
CASSSGGLAGNEQYF
TGTGCCAGCAGTTCCGGGGGACTAGCGGGGAACGAGCAGTACTTC
>.|TRBV6-1|many|TRBJ2-3
CASGQTDTQYF
TGTGCCAGCGGACAGACAGATACGCAGTATTTT
>TRBD1|TRBV9|medium-sized|TRBJ2-7
CASSVGGTGKLEQYF
TGTGCCAGCAGCGTAGGAGGGACAGGGAAGTTGGAGCAGTACTTC
>.|TRBV23-1|medium-sized|TRBJ1-1
CASSQSRGGLDTEAFF
TGCGCCAGCAGTCAATCTAGGGGGGGTTTGGACACTGAAGCTTTCTTT
>.|TRBV6-5|medium-sized|TRBJ2-3
CASSYSSVGRLGSDTQYF
TGTGCCAGCAGTTACTCGAGTGTTGGCAGGCTGGGATCAGATACGCAGTATTTT
>.|TRBV6-5|many|TRBJ2-5
CASTQSLQETQYF
TGTGCCAGCACGCAGTCCCTCCAAGAGACCCAGTACTTC
>TRBD1|TRBV5-1|medium-sized|TRBJ1-5
CASSTGQGGSGQPQHF
TGCGCCAGCAGCACCGGACAGGGGGGATCGGGTCAGCCCCAGCATTTT
>.|TRBV20-1|medium-sized|TRBJ2-7
CSAVGSGGPASSYEQYF
TGCAGTGCCGTGGGTAGCGGAGGGCCTGCGAGCTCCTACGAGCAGTACTTC
>.|TRBV29-1|many|TRBJ1-1
CSVEDPSLEAFF
TGCAGCGTTGAAGACCCATCCCTCGAGGCTTTCTTT
>.|TRBV5-1|medium-sized|TRBJ2-5
CASSPSPAQETQYF
TGCGCCAGCAGCCCGTCCCCCGCCCAAGAGACCCAGTACTTC
>TRBD2|TRBV7-8|many|TRBJ2-7
CASSYSHGREGYEQYF
TGTGCCAGCAGCTATTCCCATGGACGGGAGGGTTACGAGCAGTACTTC
>.|TRBV10-3|many|TRBJ2-3
CAISEIAVDTQYF
TGTGCCATCAGTGAGATAGCGGTAGATACGCAGTATTTT
>.|TRBV7-2|many|TRBJ2-1
CASNLERYREQFF
TGTGCCAGCAACCTCGAGAGATACCGTGAGCAGTTCTTC
>TRBD1|TRBV7-6|medium-sized|TRBJ2-5
CASSSTGQGLTQYF
TGTGCCAGCAGCTCAACCGGACAGGGATTGACCCAGTACTTC
>.|TRBV18|medium-sized|TRBJ1-1
CASSPPGGAMNTEAFF
TGTGCCAGCTCACCACCAGGGGGGGCCATGAACACTGAAGCTTTCTTT
>TRBD1|TRBV19|few|TRBJ1-5
CASSGTGNQPQHF
TGTGCCAGTAGTGGGACAGGGAATCAGCCCCAGCATTTT
>.|TRBV7-3|large|TRBJ2-2
CASSLLSTSGELFF
TGTGCCAGCAGCTTACTGTCGACATCCGGGGAGCTGTTTTTT
>TRBD2|TRBV12-3/TRBV12-4|few|TRBJ2-1
CASSFPPAGGQLGEQFF
TGTGCCAGCAGTTTTCCCCCTGCGGGAGGGCAGTTAGGTGAGCAGTTCTTC
>.|TRBV7-3|many|TRBJ2-1
CASSLVGTRNEQFF
TGTGCCAGCAGCTTAGTGGGGACGAGGAATGAGCAGTTCTTC
>.|TRBV7-3|many|TRBJ1-1
CASSLSGKNTEAFF
TGTGCCAGCAGCTTATCAGGCAAGAACACTGAAGCTTTCTTT
>.|TRBV6-1|many|TRBJ1-1
CASRGGRWDTEAFF
TGTGCCAGCCGCGGGGGGCGCTGGGACACTGAAGCTTTCTTT
>TRBD2|TRBV9|many|TRBJ2-1
CASSSGTSVYNEQFF
TGTGCCAGCAGCTCCGGGACTAGCGTCTACAATGAGCAGTTCTTC
>TRBD1|TRBV20-1|many|TRBJ1-5
CSAGRPPGTGGRNQPQHF
TGCAGTGCTGGCCGACCCCCCGGGACAGGGGGCCGGAATCAGCCCCAGCATTTT
>.|TRBV6-2/TRBV6-3|medium-sized|TRBJ1-1
CASSRGDEAFF
TGTGCCAGCAGTAGGGGGGATGAAGCTTTCTTT
>TRBD2|TRBV7-8|many|TRBJ2-1
CASSPWREEGFF
TGTGCCAGCAGCCCCTGGCGGGAGGAGGGTTTCTTC
>TRBD2|TRBV24-1|.|TRBJ2-5
CATSDFRSGSFETQYF
TGTGCCACCAGTGATTTCAGGAGCGGGAGCTTTGAGACCCAGTACTTC
>TRBD1|TRBV4-1|medium-sized|TRBJ1-1
CASSQADRVNTEAFF
TGCGCCAGCAGCCAAGCTGACAGGGTCAACACTGAAGCTTTCTTT
>.|TRBV28|medium-sized|TRBJ2-1
CATWTGSYNEQFF
TGTGCCACCTGGACCGGTTCCTACAATGAGCAGTTCTTC
>.|TRBV2|many|TRBJ1-2
CASRTLEGGYGYTF
TGTGCCAGCAGGACCCTCGAGGGCGGATATGGCTACACCTTC
>TRBD1|TRBV20-1|many|TRBJ1-5
CSATQGQLNQPQHF
TGCAGTGCTACCCAGGGACAGCTCAATCAGCCCCAGCATTTT
>.|TRBV10-3|many|TRBJ2-6
CAINRTPNSGANVLTF
TGTGCCATCAATCGGACCCCTAACTCTGGGGCCAACGTCCTGACTTTC
>TRBD2|TRBV12-3/TRBV12-4|many|TRBJ2-1
CASSPGLAGYNEQFF
TGTGCCAGCAGCCCAGGACTAGCGGGGTACAATGAGCAGTTCTTC
>.|TRBV20-1|many|TRBJ2-3
CSARIGGGTDTQYF
TGCAGTGCTAGGATCGGGGGAGGCACAGATACGCAGTATTTT
>.|TRBV20-1|large|TRBJ1-2
CSALEGTTSGYTF
TGCAGCGCCTTAGAAGGGACAACGAGTGGCTACACCTTC
>.|TRBV20-1|medium-sized|TRBJ2-7
CSAALYEQYF
TGCAGTGCCGCCCTCTACGAGCAGTACTTC
>.|TRBV5-4|many|TRBJ1-2
CASSLKGLYGYTF
TGTGCCAGCAGCTTGAAGGGACTCTATGGCTACACCTTC
>TRBD1|TRBV7-2|many|TRBJ2-2
CASSLGTGEGELFF
TGTGCCAGCAGCTTAGGGACAGGGGAAGGGGAGCTGTTTTTT
>.|TRBV19|many|TRBJ1-1
CASSIEGTSEAFF
TGTGCCAGTAGTATAGAGGGGACTTCTGAAGCTTTCTTT
>TRBD1|TRBV20-1|many|TRBJ1-5
CSAPGRGQGSNQPQHF
TGCAGTGCCCCGGGGCGAGGACAGGGAAGCAATCAGCCCCAGCATTTT
>TRBD2|TRBV20-1|many|TRBJ2-1
CSARGGGHEQFF
TGCAGTGCTAGAGGGGGGGGACATGAGCAGTTCTTC